This TCR beta chain was recorded in a study of cytomegalovirus exposure and HLA in healthy donors. Vbeta (60) and Jbeta (13) primers were used in the PCR. Profiled with immunoSEQ multiplex PCR; TCRdb holds only in-frame clones, not every one. The sample consists of 150,000 to 200,000 clones, 80% of them appearing once. V lost 1 base to trimming and J lost 3 bases, with 10 bases between them. The CDR3 is 15 amino acids. Germline loops: CDR1 SGHAT, CDR2 FQDESV (reference sequence). This clonotype was obtained from a woman between 40 and 50 years old in good health and CMV-seronegative. The chain couples TRBV11-1 to TRBJ2-1; D might be TRBD1 (7 bases). The sequenced sample was PBMCs. CDR3 sequence reads: CASSLGGTDYNEQFF. As DNA, the CDR3 is TGTGCCAGCAGCTTAGGCGGGACAGACTACAATGAGCAGTTCTTC.